This TCR beta chain was identified during a study of neurological immune-mediated disorders. This clonotype was recorded at least ten times. What it recognizes is unknown. The method for making cDNA was 5'RACE, and it used 10-nucleotide random UMIs. TCRdb analysed the 5' RACE reads with MiXCR anew, one entry per CDR3 protein. Among 55,000 to 75,000 distinct CDR3 sequences listed, 4% to 6% were seen once. Points from the study as a whole: Phylogenetic grouping assigned the repertoires of 18 of 34 multiple sclerosis patients to one related-CDR3 cluster, which constitutes a possible signature. HTLV-1-associated myelopathy ranked highest for TCR clonal expansion and multiple sclerosis lowest, beneath healthy controls. Expanded clones shared no CDR3 amino acid sequences across subjects, suggesting private repertoires in all groups.

This clonotype was sampled from a woman in her twenties or thirties with multiple sclerosis. The sequencing input was PBMCs.

The CDR3 coding sequence is TGTGCCAGCAGCCAAGATCTAGCCCGTAATGAGCAGTTCTTC. This translates into CASSQDLARNEQFF. V is TRBV3-1 and J is TRBJ2-1; D perhaps matches TRBD2 (5 bases). Between the trimmed V and J ends, which lost 0 bases and 7 bases, there was a span of 10 bases. The germline gives CDR1 LGHDT, CDR2 YNNKEL (reference sequence). This CDR3 has 14 residues.